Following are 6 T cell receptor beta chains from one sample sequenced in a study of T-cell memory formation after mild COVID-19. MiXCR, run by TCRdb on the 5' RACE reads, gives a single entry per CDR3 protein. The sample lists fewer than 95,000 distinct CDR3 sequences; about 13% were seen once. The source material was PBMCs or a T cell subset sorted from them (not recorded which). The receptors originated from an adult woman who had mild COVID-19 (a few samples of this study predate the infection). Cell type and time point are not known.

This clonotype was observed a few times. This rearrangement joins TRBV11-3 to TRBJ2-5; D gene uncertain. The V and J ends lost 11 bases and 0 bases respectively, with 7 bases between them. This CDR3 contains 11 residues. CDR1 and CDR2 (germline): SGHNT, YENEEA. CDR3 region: CASRYQETQYF. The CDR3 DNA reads TGTGCCTCGCGGTACCAAGAGACCCAGTACTTC.

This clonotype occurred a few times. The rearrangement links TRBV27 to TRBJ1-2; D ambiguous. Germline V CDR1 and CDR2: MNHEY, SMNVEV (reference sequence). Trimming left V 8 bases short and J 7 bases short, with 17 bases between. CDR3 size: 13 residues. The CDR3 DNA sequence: TGTGCCAGCTACAGTGGTTTTGCGTTTGGCTACACCTTC. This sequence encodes CASYSGFAFGYTF.

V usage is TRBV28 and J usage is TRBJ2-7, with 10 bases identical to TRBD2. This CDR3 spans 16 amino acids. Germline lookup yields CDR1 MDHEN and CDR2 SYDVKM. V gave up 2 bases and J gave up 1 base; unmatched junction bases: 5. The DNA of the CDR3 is TGTGCCAGCAGTTTACCGGGACTAGCGTTTTCCTACGAGCAGTACTTC. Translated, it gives CASSLPGLAFSYEQYF.

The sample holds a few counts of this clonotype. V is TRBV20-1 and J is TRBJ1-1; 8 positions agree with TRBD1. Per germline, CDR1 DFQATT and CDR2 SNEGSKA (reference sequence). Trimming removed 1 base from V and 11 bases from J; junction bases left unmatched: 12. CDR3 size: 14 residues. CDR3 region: CSARGIGQGASAFF. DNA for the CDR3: TGCAGTGCTAGAGGGATTGGGCAGGGGGCAAGTGCTTTCTTT.

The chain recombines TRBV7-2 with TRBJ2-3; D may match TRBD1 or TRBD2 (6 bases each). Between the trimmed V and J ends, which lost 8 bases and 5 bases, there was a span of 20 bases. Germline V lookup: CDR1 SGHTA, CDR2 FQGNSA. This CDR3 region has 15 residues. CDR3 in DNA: TGTGCCAGCTCACCCACATGGGGGGCGGGAGATACGCAGTATTTT. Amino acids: CASSPTWGAGDTQYF.

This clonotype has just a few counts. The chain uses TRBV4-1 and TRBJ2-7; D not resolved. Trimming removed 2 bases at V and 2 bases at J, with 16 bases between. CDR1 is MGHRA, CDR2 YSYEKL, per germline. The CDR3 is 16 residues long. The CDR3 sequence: CASSQITIAPTYEQYF. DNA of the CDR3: TGCGCCAGCAGCCAAATCACTATAGCCCCGACCTACGAGCAGTACTTC.